This TCR beta chain was documented in a study of OX40 agonist ivuxolimab in advanced cancers. The wider study: An anti-OX40 (CD134) antibody with agonistic activity, ivuxolimab, was administered to patients.

The repertoire was sequenced with immunoSEQ multiplex PCR; TCRdb's copy has only in-frame clones and lacks some. The table lists approximately 64,000 clones, just over 85% of them singletons, with more than 2.5% in the top ten. Trimming stripped 2 bases from V and 2 bases from J, with 19 bases between. The CDR3 runs to 18 residues. Germline lookup yields CDR1 MDHEN and CDR2 SYDVKM. This chain links TRBV28 with TRBJ1-5; tentatively, D is TRBD1 (6 bases). Sequences were derived from CD4+ or CD8+ T cells sorted from blood, sampled in a trial of the OX40 agonist ivuxolimab. The source is an adult with an advanced solid tumor such as melanoma, head and neck, liver or kidney cancer. The CDR3 spells CASSLVGWGQGGNQPQHF. The CDR3 nucleotides are TGTGCCAGCAGTTTAGTAGGATGGGGGCAGGGAGGCAATCAGCCCCAGCATTTT.